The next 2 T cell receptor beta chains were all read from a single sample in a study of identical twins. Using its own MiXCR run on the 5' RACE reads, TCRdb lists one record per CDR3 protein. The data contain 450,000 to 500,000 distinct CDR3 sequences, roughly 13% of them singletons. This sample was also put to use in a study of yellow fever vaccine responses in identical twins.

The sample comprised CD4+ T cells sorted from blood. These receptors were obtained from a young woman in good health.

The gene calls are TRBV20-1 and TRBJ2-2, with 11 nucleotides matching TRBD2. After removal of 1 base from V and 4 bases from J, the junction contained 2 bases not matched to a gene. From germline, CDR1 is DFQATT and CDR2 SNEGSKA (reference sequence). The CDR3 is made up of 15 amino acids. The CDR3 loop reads CSARALAGVTGELFF. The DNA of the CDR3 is TGCAGTGCTAGAGCACTAGCGGGAGTCACCGGGGAGCTGTTTTTT.

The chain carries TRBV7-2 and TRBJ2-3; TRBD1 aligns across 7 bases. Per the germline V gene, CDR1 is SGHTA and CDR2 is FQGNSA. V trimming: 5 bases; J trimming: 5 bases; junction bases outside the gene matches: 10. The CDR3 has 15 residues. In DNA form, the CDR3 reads TGTGCCAGCAGCCGAGAGGACAGGCGTAGAGATACGCAGTATTTT. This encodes CASSREDRRRDTQYF. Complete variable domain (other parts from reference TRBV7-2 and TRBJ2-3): GAGVSQSPSNKVTEKGKDVELRCDPISGHTALYWYRQSLGQGLEFLIYFQGNSAPDKSGLPSDRFSAERTGGSVSTLTIQRTQQEDSAVYLCASSREDRRRDTQYFGPGTRLTVL.